The text below deals with one T cell receptor beta chain. This clonotype was counted only a few times. What this receptor recognizes is not known. No clone much larger than this one lies a single base away; base qualities are absent. These data are taken from a study of T cell repertoires in cytomegalovirus infection (dated by TCRdb to about 2019). Looking at the study overall: Because public TCR beta signatures pointed to carriage of CMV infection together with the matching HLA type, the HLA type of each donor mattered for the analysis.

The sample was run on an Illumina HiSeq 1500. TCRdb reprocessing: public reads trimmed at Q25 with fastp, clones called with MiXCR, in-frame beta chains kept. Identical CDR3 protein sequences are pooled into one entry, listed with their most common genes and DNA. The sample has some 440,000 distinct CDR3 sequences on record, roughly 30% of them singletons. The ten largest clones represent roughly an eighth of the sample. Its CDR3 holds 15 amino acids, cysteine through phenylalanine. Only the CDR3 part of the read is kept: 45 bases, read in frame from the first base. Per the germline V gene, MNHEY is the CDR1 and SVGEGT is the CDR2. The germline V and J ends show losses of 4 bases and 8 bases respectively, and no gene match explains 9 bases of the junction. What the study reported, not specific to this receptor: In both this cohort and an independent roughly 330-donor cohort, the cumulative frequency of public TCR beta family members distinguished carriers of CMV infection plus the relevant HLA type. The ex vivo response was dominated by HLA-C-restricted CMV-specific TCR beta clonotypes, and the single most frequent clonotype in two of eight donors was supplied by these HLA-C-restricted clonotypes.

Here the chain combines TRBV6-2 or TRBV6-3 and TRBJ1-2; 11 central bases correspond to TRBD1. This TCR was sampled from a human donor in good health (CMV status not recorded). Some clones in this sample may be carry-over from other donors' samples. Sequenced input: PBMCs. The CDR3: CASSSPGTGGKGYTF. The bases read TGTGCCAGCAGTTCCCCCGGGACAGGGGGAAAGGGCTACACCTTC.